This TCR beta chain emerged from a study of graft-versus-host responses after intestinal transplantation. Looking at the study overall: Anti-thymocyte globulin induction was given to all recipients, followed by tacrolimus and steroids for roughly 3 years.

To note about this clone: Its antigen is undetermined.

Only in-frame clones appear in the TCRdb table, and some are missing; sequencing was by immunoSEQ multiplex PCR. The sample lists about 50,000 clones, approximately 91% occurring once. CDR1 is SGHVS and CDR2 is FQNEAQ in the germline V gene. CDR3 length: 12 amino acids. Trimming took off 3 bases at V and 14 bases at J, with 14 bases between the two ends. The rearrangement joins TRBV7-8 to TRBJ2-1, with D maybe TRBD2 (5 bases). The origin of this receptor is a human donor who was the organ donor for an intestinal transplant. The material was unstimulated CD4+ T cells sorted from spleen or lymph node cells, obtained before transplant. CDR3 DNA: TGTGCCAGCAGCTTCAGCGAGGGTCGGGAGTTCTTC. Translated, it gives CASSFSEGREFF.